This TCR beta chain came from a study of molecular identifiers for immune sequencing clone quantification. Naive CD8 T cells underwent sorting with the CD8+CD4-CCR7+CD45RA+ definition. In TCRdb, the PCR reads were re-called with MiXCR into one record per CDR3 protein. The data hold a few hundred thousand distinct CDR3 sequences, with about a quarter observed a single time. Per the germline V gene, CDR1 is DFQATT and CDR2 is SNEGSKA (reference sequence). Losses at the gene ends were 3 bases for V and 3 bases for J; bases not matched to a gene: 4. This CDR3 is built from 13 residues. The chain links TRBV20-1 to TRBJ2-7; 8 positions match TRBD2. Sequencing was carried out using naive CD8+ T cells from blood, with Jurkat cell RNA spiked in. The subset is: FACS-sorted CD8+CD4-CCR7+CD45RA+ naive T cells. This clonotype was sampled from a human donor in good health. Some libraries in this study had Jurkat cell RNA spiked in. DNA of the CDR3: TGCAGTGCTAGGACTAGCGCATACTACGAGCAGTACTTC. This encodes CSARTSAYYEQYF.